The 30 T cell receptor beta chains below were found in one sample sequenced in a study of OX40 agonist ivuxolimab in advanced cancers. Using immunoSEQ multiplex PCR, the repertoire was profiled, and TCRdb retains in-frame clones only, with some absent. The sample lists fewer than 70,000 clones; roughly four fifths were seen once. The sequences come from CD4+ or CD8+ T cells sorted from blood, collected in a trial of the OX40 agonist ivuxolimab. These receptors came from an adult with an advanced solid tumor such as melanoma, head and neck, liver or kidney cancer.

The chain joins TRBV28 to TRBJ1-4, with D possibly being TRBD1 (6 bases). The CDR3 contains 16 residues. V was cut by 4 bases and J by 5 bases, with 17 bases left in between. Germline assignment: CDR1 MDHEN and CDR2 SYDVKM. The CDR3 loop is CASSSQGKPTNEKLFF. The DNA of the CDR3 is TGTGCCAGCAGTTCCCAGGGGAAACCTACCAATGAAAAACTGTTTTTT.

In this sample, this clone turned up once. V gene TRBV2 combines with J gene TRBJ2-5; TRBD2 matches 12 bases. Germline V CDR1 and CDR2: SNHLY, FYNNEI. This CDR3 contains 15 residues. J gave up 5 bases and V 6 bases, and 7 bases lay outside the gene matches. CDR3 sequence reads: CASRRRTSGEETQYF. DNA of the CDR3: TGTGCCAGCAGGCGGAGGACTAGCGGGGAGGAGACCCAGTACTTC.

V gene TRBV5-1 combines with J gene TRBJ1-5; 7 nucleotides agree with TRBD1. Germline lookup yields CDR1 SGHRS and CDR2 YFSETQ. V was pared by 0 bases and J by 7 bases, with 7 bases of the junction left unmatched. This CDR3 comprises 15 residues. CDR3 coding DNA: TGCGCCAGCAGCTTGGATGGGACAGTGGGGCAGCCCCAGCATTTT. This translates into CASSLDGTVGQPQHF.

This chain joins TRBV27 and TRBJ1-3; TRBD1 might be the D (6 bases). Germline CDR1 is MNHEY and CDR2 is SMNVEV (reference sequence). This CDR3 has 15 residues. Between the trimmed V and J ends, which lost 5 bases and 0 bases, there was a span of 11 bases. CDR3 amino acids: CASSRYRDSGNTIYF. The CDR3 coding sequence is TGTGCCAGCAGTAGATACAGGGACTCTGGAAACACCATATATTTT.

The V call is TRBV10-3, the J call TRBJ2-6; D is uncertain. Germline CDR1 is ENHRY and CDR2 is SYGVKD. Trimming took off 7 bases at V and 0 bases at J, with 13 bases between the two ends. This CDR3 contains 16 residues. As DNA, the CDR3 is TGTGCCATCAACCCGCAGGATACCTCTGGGGCCAACGTCCTGACTTTC. The encoded protein is CAINPQDTSGANVLTF.

The rearrangement uses TRBV4-1 and TRBJ1-4; 7 bases are shared with TRBD1. Germline CDR1 is MGHRA and CDR2 is YSYEKL. The J segment lost 3 bases and the V segment lost 0 bases, leaving 7 bases of the junction unmatched. CDR3 length equals 17 residues. The CDR3 spells CASSQDQNRGPNEKLFF. Here the CDR3 DNA reads TGCGCCAGCAGCCAAGACCAAAACAGGGGCCCTAATGAAAAACTGTTTTTT.

In its sample, this clone was seen once. V usage is TRBV7-9 and J usage is TRBJ2-1; D is perhaps TRBD1 or TRBD2 (5 bases each). Germline CDR1 SEHNR, CDR2 FQNEAQ (reference sequence). The CDR3 contains 15 residues. Trimming stripped 6 bases from V and 3 bases from J, with 15 bases between. The CDR3 reads CASRWGRSDYNEQFF. CDR3 sequence (DNA): TGTGCCAGCAGATGGGGACGGTCGGACTACAATGAGCAGTTCTTC.

This rearrangement joins TRBV10-3 to TRBJ1-5; no clear D gene. This CDR3 is built from 17 residues. CDR1 and CDR2 from the germline V gene are ENHRY and SYGVKD. V was shortened by 0 bases and J by 1 base, with 13 bases between the two germline ends. In DNA form, the CDR3 reads TGTGCCATCAGTGAGTCGTTAATGGGTTCGAGCAATCAGCCCCAGCATTTT. It is translated as CAISESLMGSSNQPQHF.

The chain combines TRBV10-3 with TRBJ2-1, with 8 bases fitting TRBD2. With 4 bases clipped from V and 10 bases from J, the junction kept 3 bases outside the gene matches. CDR1 ENHRY and CDR2 SYGVKD come from the germline V gene. The CDR3 sequence is 12 residues long. In nucleotides, the CDR3 is TGTGCCATCAGTGCGACTAGCGAGGAGCAGTTCTTC. It specifies CAISATSEEQFF.

This clone was seen more than once but under ten times. The J gene is TRBJ2-7, the V gene TRBV27, with D perhaps TRBD1 (6 bases). Trimming stripped 3 bases from V and 10 bases from J, with 10 bases between. Germline loops: CDR1 MNHEY, CDR2 SMNVEV (reference sequence). CDR3 length: 11 residues. The CDR3 loop is CASSLGADQYF. CDR3 DNA: TGTGCCAGCAGTTTGGGGGCTGATCAGTACTTC.

CDR3 nucleotide sequence: TGCGCCAGCAGCTTAAGGACAGACAGCACAGATACGCAGTATTTT. Its translation is CASSLRTDSTDTQYF. V and J are TRBV5-1 and TRBJ2-3; a possible D gene is TRBD1 (6 bases). Germline V gives CDR1 SGHRS, CDR2 YFSETQ. The CDR3 has 15 amino acids. V lost 2 bases to trimming and J lost 0 bases, with 10 bases between them.

This clone was seen only a few times. This rearrangement joins TRBV4-1 to TRBJ1-3; D is perhaps TRBD1 (5 bases). The V gene's germline CDR1 is MGHRA and CDR2 YSYEKL. The germline V and J ends were trimmed by 2 bases and 3 bases, with 11 bases remaining between them. CDR3 length equals 15 residues. Here the CDR3 DNA reads TGCGCCAGCAGCCAACCATGGACACTTGGAAACACCATATATTTT. It codes for CASSQPWTLGNTIYF.

The CDR3 is CASSGTSGWGETQYF. CDR3 bases: TGTGCCAGCAGCGGGACTAGCGGGTGGGGAGAGACCCAGTACTTC. This chain joins TRBV7-6 and TRBJ2-5; 12 bases line up with TRBD2. This CDR3 spans 15 amino acids. V gave up 5 bases and J gave up 4 bases; unmatched junction bases: 5. Germline CDR1 SGHVS, CDR2 FNYEAQ.

The chain has TRBV10-2 and TRBJ2-1; D unresolved. This CDR3 region has 13 residues. Germline loops: CDR1 WSHSY, CDR2 SAAADI. V gave up 4 bases and J gave up 5 bases, with 9 bases separating them. CDR3 nucleotides: TGCGCCAGCAGTGTTTTAGCTGACAATGAGCAGTTCTTC. This sequence encodes CASSVLADNEQFF.

This chain connects TRBV6-1 to TRBJ1-5, with 7 bases identical to TRBD1. Germline CDR1 reads MNHNS; CDR2 reads SASEGT. Unmatched junction bases numbered 4, after V lost 8 bases and J lost 0 bases. The CDR3 is 14 amino acids. The CDR3 DNA follows: TGTGCCAGCCTTAAGGGGGCTAGCAATCAGCCCCAGCATTTT. This encodes CASLKGASNQPQHF.

This sequence joins TRBV6-1 and TRBJ1-2; the D gene is possibly TRBD1 (6 bases). The length of the CDR3 is 16 residues. V was trimmed by 4 bases and J by 2 bases, leaving 17 bases between them. In germline, CDR1 is MNHNS, CDR2 SASEGT. CDR3 bases: TGTGCCAGCAGTGCATATCAGGGGATTTTGAACTATGGCTACACCTTC. This sequence encodes CASSAYQGILNYGYTF.

This chain uses TRBV4-2 with TRBJ2-7; tentatively, D is TRBD1 or TRBD2 (5 bases each). V lost 1 base and J 6 bases, leaving 13 bases between the germline ends. The CDR3 extends over 14 amino acids. Germline assignment: CDR1 LGHNA and CDR2 YNFKEQ. The CDR3 DNA is TGTGCCAGCAGCCAAGTGAGGGGTCGGGGCGAGCAGTACTTC. This codes for CASSQVRGRGEQYF.

This clone was detected a few times. The chain is built from TRBV4-1 and TRBJ1-5, with unresolved D. Germline CDR1 is MGHRA and CDR2 is YSYEKL. Trimming shortened V by 0 bases and J by 4 bases, and 4 bases separated the two germline ends. The CDR3 totals 13 residues. Here the CDR3 DNA reads TGCGCCAGCAGCCAAGATCGGAATCAGCCCCAGCATTTT. Its protein is CASSQDRNQPQHF.

The CDR3 coding sequence is TGTGCCAGCAGCTTAGATCGGGTGACTAGCTCCTACGAGCAGTACTTC. Its protein product is CASSLDRVTSSYEQYF. The V gene is TRBV11-2, the J gene TRBJ2-7; the D gene is possibly TRBD2 (6 bases). Germline V gene sequence: CDR1 SGHAT, CDR2 FQNNGV. The CDR3 length is 16 residues. V lost 0 bases to trimming and J lost 0 bases, with 12 bases between them.

The genes are TRBV28 and TRBJ2-5; possible D gene TRBD2, 7 bases. V gave up 4 bases and J gave up 4 bases, with 16 bases separating them. Germline CDR1 is MDHEN and CDR2 is SYDVKM. The CDR3 length is 15 residues. CDR3 sequence reads: CASSSPRGGRETQYF. In DNA form, the CDR3 reads TGTGCCAGCAGTTCTCCTAGGGGGGGCCGAGAGACCCAGTACTTC.

The chain is built from TRBV28 and TRBJ2-7, with unresolved D. V lost 2 bases, J lost 2 bases, and 4 bases lay in between. The germline V gene has CDR1 MDHEN and CDR2 SYDVKM. The CDR3 runs to 12 residues. The CDR3 nucleotides read TGTGCCAGCAGTTTACAGGCCTACGAGCAGTACTTC. Amino acids: CASSLQAYEQYF. The whole variable domain, remainder taken from reference TRBV28 and TRBJ2-7, is DVKVTQSSRYLVKRTGEKVFLECVQDMDHENMFWYRQDPGLGLRLIYFSYDVKMKEKGDIPEGYSVSREKKERFSLILESASTNQTSMYLCASSLQAYEQYFGPGTRLTVT.

The chain joins TRBV5-1 to TRBJ2-7; D possibly corresponds to TRBD2 (6 bases). Germline V gene lookup returns CDR1 SGHRS and CDR2 YFSETQ. The germline V and J ends were trimmed by 2 bases and 2 bases, with 8 bases remaining between them. The CDR3 is made up of 13 amino acids. The CDR3 sequence is CASSFGGTYEQYF. The DNA of the CDR3 is TGCGCCAGCAGCTTTGGGGGGACCTACGAGCAGTACTTC.

Comments on this clone: The sample has other DNA sequences that encode this CDR3 too. This rearrangement joins TRBV28 to TRBJ1-4, with 8 bases aligning to TRBD1. The CDR3 has 14 residues. V dropped 2 bases and J dropped 7; count of bases not matched to a gene: 3. The germline gives CDR1 MDHEN, CDR2 SYDVKM. This CDR3 reads CASSLTGGSEKLFF. Written as DNA, the CDR3 is TGTGCCAGCAGTTTAACAGGGGGAAGTGAAAAACTGTTTTTT.

This clone was seen just once. The chain uses TRBV29-1 and TRBJ2-7; D is perhaps TRBD1 (5 bases). The germline V gene has CDR1 SQVTM and CDR2 ANQGSEA. The V and J ends lost 4 bases and 5 bases respectively, with 12 bases between them. This CDR3 comprises 12 residues. The CDR3 loop is CSVVEGVDEQYF. For the CDR3, the DNA is TGCAGCGTTGTTGAAGGGGTTGACGAGCAGTACTTC.

The V call is TRBV7-8, the J call TRBJ2-7; maybe TRBD2 (5 bases). Germline V CDR1 and CDR2: SGHVS, FQNEAQ. This CDR3 region has 15 residues. Trimming pared 2 bases from V and 1 base from J, leaving 12 bases between. Here the CDR3 reads CASSLMVGKSYEQYF. The CDR3 bases are TGTGCCAGCAGCTTAATGGTCGGGAAATCCTACGAGCAGTACTTC.

This clone appeared a single time. This chain links TRBV30 with TRBJ2-2, with D tentatively TRBD2 (6 bases). V lost 5 bases to trimming and J lost 4 bases, with 20 bases between them. Germline V gives CDR1 GTSNPN, CDR2 SVGIG (reference sequence). This CDR3 is built from 16 residues. The chain's CDR3 is CAWEPWRERGTGELFF. For the CDR3, the DNA is TGTGCCTGGGAGCCTTGGAGGGAGCGAGGCACCGGGGAGCTGTTTTTT.

The V gene is TRBV10-1, the J gene TRBJ2-4; TRBD1 is a possible D gene (9 bases). V was trimmed by 2 bases and J by 1 base, leaving 15 bases between them. The CDR3 sequence is 17 residues long. The germline V gene encodes CDR1 WNHNN and CDR2 SYGVQD (reference sequence). This chain's CDR3 is CASSEGTGTRAKNIQYF. In DNA form, the CDR3 reads TGCGCCAGCAGTGAGGGGACAGGGACTAGGGCCAAAAACATTCAGTACTTC.

This clone was picked up many times. The chain combines TRBV9 with TRBJ1-3; a possible D gene is TRBD1 (6 bases). V shed 3 bases and J shed 0 bases, with 16 bases lying between them. Germline lookup yields CDR1 SGDLS and CDR2 YYNGEE. The CDR3 consists of 17 residues. The CDR3: CASSDPSGDTSGNTIYF. As DNA, the CDR3 is TGTGCCAGCAGCGACCCTTCCGGGGACACCTCTGGAAACACCATATATTTT.

This sequence joins TRBV19 and TRBJ1-2; TRBD1 is a possible D gene (5 bases). This CDR3 spans 14 amino acids. Germline V gene data show CDR1 as LNHDA and CDR2 as SQIVND (reference sequence). The V and J ends lost 1 base and 8 bases respectively, with 14 bases between them. Here the CDR3 reads CASSIVGRANGYTF. In DNA form, the CDR3 reads TGTGCCAGTAGTATAGTCGGCAGGGCCAACGGCTACACCTTC.

V and J are TRBV7-2 and TRBJ2-3; 13 bases fit TRBD2. Germline assignment: CDR1 SGHTA and CDR2 FQGNSA. The J segment lost 2 bases and the V segment lost 4 bases, leaving 3 bases of the junction unmatched. This CDR3 spans 16 amino acids. CDR3 nucleotide sequence: TGTGCCAGCAGCTGGACTAGCGGGGGTTTCACAGATACGCAGTATTTT. This encodes CASSWTSGGFTDTQYF.